This TCR beta chain was captured in a study of cytomegalovirus exposure and HLA in healthy donors. Amplification used 60 Vbeta primers and 13 Jbeta primers. Sequencing used immunoSEQ multiplex PCR; TCRdb keeps in-frame clones, though not all of them. This repertoire shows about 120,000 clones, about 72% found once; its top ten account for 1.5%. Per germline, CDR1 SGHTA and CDR2 FQGNSA. The CDR3 extends over 15 amino acids. V trimming: 6 bases; J trimming: 7 bases; junction bases outside the gene matches: 12. This TCR was sampled from a female donor in good health and CMV-seronegative. This rearrangement joins TRBV7-2 to TRBJ2-5; 9 bases agree with TRBD1. Sample: PBMCs. CDR3 DNA sequence: TGTGCCAGCAGTCTAGGGCAGGGACAGGGAGGGACCCAGTACTTC. It translates to CASSLGQGQGGTQYF.